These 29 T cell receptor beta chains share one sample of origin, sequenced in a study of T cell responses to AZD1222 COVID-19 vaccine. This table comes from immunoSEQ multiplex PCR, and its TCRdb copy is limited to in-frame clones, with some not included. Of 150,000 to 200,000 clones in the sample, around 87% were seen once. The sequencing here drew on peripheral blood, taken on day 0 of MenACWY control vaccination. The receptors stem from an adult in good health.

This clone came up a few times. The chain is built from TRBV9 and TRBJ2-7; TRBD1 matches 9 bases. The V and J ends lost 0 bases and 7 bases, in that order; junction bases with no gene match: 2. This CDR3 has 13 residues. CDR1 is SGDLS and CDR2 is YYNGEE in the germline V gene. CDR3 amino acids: CASSVGTGDEQYF. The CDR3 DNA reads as TGTGCCAGCAGCGTAGGGACAGGGGATGAGCAGTACTTC.

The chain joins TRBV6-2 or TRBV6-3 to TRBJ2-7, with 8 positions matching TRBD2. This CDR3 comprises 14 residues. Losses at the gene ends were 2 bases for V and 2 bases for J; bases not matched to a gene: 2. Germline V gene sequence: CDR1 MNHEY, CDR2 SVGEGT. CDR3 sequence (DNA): TGTGCCAGCAGTTACCCGGGACTAGCCTACGAGCAGTACTTC. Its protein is CASSYPGLAYEQYF.

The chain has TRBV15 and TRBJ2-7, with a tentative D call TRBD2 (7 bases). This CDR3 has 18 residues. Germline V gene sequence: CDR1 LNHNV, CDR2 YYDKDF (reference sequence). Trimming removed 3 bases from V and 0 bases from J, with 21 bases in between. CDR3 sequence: CATSRTGRGALYSYEQYF. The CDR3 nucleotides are TGTGCCACCAGCAGGACGGGTCGGGGGGCCCTTTACTCCTACGAGCAGTACTTC.

The chain's CDR3 is CASSRGLANTGELFF. CDR3 nucleotide sequence: TGTGCCAGCAGTAGGGGACTAGCTAACACCGGGGAGCTGTTTTTT. The chain is built from TRBV27 and TRBJ2-2, with 9 bases aligning to TRBD2. Germline CDR1 is MNHEY and CDR2 is SMNVEV (reference sequence). This CDR3 comprises 15 residues. Trimming took 5 bases from V and 2 from J; bases not matched to a gene: 3.

DNA of the CDR3: TGTGCCAGCAGCTTAACCTCGGACGCCGCGGGCAATGAGCAGTTCTTC. It codes for CASSLTSDAAGNEQFF. The rearrangement joins TRBV11-3 to TRBJ2-1; possibly TRBD2 for D (5 bases). Germline lookup yields CDR1 SGHNT and CDR2 YENEEA. CDR3 length equals 16 residues. V was shortened by 2 bases and J by 6 bases, with 17 bases between the two germline ends.

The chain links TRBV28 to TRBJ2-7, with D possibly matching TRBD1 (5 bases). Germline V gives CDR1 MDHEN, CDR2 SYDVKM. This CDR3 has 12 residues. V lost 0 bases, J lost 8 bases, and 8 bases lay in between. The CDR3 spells CASSLWDTQQYF. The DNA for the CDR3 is TGTGCCAGCAGTTTATGGGACACCCAGCAGTACTTC.

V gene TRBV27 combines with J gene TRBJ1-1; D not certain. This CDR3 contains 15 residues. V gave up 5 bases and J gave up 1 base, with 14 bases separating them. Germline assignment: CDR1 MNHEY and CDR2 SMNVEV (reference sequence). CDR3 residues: CASSALSAGNTEAFF. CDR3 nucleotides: TGTGCCAGCAGTGCGCTCAGTGCGGGGAACACTGAAGCTTTCTTT.

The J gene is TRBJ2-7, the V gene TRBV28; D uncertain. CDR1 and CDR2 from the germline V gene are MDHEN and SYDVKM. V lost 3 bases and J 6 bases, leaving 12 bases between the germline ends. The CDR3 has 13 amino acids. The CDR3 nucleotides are TGTGCCAGCAGTTTCCGCCCCTCGGGCGAGCAGTACTTC. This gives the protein CASSFRPSGEQYF.

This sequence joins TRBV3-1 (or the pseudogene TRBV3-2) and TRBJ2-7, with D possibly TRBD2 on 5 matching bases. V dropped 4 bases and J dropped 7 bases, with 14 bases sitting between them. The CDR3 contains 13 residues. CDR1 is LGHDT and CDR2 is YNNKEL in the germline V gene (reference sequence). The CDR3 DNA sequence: TGTGCCAGCAGCCCCCGCGGAGGAGGTGAGCAGTACTTC. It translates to CASSPRGGGEQYF.

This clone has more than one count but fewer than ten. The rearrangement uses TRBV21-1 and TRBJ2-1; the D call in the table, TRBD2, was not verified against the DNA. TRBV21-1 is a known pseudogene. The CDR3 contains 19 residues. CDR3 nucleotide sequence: TGTGCCAGCAGCAACGATAGCGGGAGGCCACGTCGCTCCTACAATGAGCAGTTCTTC. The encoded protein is CASSNDSGRPRRSYNEQFF.

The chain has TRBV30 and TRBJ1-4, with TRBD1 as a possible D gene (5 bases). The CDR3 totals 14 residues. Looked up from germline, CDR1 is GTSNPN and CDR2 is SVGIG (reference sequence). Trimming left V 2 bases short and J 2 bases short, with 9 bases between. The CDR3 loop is CAWSPWGTNEKLFF. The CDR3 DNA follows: TGTGCCTGGAGTCCCTGGGGCACTAATGAAAAACTGTTTTTT.

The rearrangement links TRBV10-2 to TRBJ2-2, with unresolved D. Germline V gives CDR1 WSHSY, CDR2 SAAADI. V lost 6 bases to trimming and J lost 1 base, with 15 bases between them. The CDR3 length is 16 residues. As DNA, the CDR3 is TGCGCCAGCAGCCCCTGGACCGTCATGAACACCGGGGAGCTGTTTTTT. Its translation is CASSPWTVMNTGELFF.

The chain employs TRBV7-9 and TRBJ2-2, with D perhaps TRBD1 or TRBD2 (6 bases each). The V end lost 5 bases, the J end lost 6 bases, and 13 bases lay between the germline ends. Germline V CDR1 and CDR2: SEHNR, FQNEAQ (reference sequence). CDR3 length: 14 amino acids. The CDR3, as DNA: TGTGCCAGCAGCCCTCAGGGGAGGTCCGGGGAGCTGTTTTTT. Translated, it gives CASSPQGRSGELFF.

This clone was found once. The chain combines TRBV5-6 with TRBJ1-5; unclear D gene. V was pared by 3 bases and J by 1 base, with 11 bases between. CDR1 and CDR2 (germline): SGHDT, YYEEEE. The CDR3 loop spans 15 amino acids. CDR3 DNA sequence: TGTGCCAGCAGCTCCGGACGAGCCAGCAATCAGCCCCAGCATTTT. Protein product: CASSSGRASNQPQHF.

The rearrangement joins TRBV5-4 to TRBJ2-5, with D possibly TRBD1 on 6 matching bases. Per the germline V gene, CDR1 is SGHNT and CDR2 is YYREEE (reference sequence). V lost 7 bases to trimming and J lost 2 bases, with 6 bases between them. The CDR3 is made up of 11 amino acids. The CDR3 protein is CASQGQETQYF. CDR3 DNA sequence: TGTGCCAGCCAGGGGCAAGAGACCCAGTACTTC.

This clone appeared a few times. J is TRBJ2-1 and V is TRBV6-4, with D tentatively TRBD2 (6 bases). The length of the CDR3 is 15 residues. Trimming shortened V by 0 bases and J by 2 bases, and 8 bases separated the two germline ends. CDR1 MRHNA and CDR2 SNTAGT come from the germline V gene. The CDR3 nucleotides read TGTGCCAGCAGTGACTCGGCGGGAACCTACAATGAGCAGTTCTTC. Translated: CASSDSAGTYNEQFF.

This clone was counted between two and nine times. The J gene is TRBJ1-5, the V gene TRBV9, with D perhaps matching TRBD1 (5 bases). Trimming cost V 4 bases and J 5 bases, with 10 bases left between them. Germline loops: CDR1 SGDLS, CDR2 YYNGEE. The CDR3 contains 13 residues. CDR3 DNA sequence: TGTGCCAGCAGCCTGGACACCTATCAGCCCCAGCATTTT. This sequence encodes CASSLDTYQPQHF.

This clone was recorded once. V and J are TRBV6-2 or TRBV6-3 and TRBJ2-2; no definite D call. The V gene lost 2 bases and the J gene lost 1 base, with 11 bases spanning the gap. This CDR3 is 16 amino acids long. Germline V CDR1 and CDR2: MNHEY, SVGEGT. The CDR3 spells CASSYVGLRNTGELFF. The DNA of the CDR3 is TGTGCCAGCAGTTACGTGGGGTTAAGGAACACCGGGGAGCTGTTTTTT.

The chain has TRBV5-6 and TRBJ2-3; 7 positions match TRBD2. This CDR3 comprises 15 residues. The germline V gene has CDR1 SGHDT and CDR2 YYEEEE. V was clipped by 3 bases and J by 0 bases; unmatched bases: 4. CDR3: CASSSLGGSTDTQYF. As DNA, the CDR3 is TGTGCCAGCAGCTCGCTGGGGGGGAGCACAGATACGCAGTATTTT.

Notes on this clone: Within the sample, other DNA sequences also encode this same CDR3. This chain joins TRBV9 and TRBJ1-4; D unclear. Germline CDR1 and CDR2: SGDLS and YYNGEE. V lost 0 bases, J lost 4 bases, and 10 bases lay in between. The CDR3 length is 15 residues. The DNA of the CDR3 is TGTGCCAGCAGCGTAGGGTCAGGAGTTAATGAAAAACTGTTTTTT. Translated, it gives CASSVGSGVNEKLFF.

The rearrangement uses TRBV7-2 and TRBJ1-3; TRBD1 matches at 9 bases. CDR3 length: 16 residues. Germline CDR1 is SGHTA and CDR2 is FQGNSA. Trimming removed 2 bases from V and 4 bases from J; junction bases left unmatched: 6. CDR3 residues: CASSLRGTGSGNTIYF. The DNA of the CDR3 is TGTGCCAGCAGCTTAAGAGGGACAGGGAGCGGAAACACCATATATTTT.

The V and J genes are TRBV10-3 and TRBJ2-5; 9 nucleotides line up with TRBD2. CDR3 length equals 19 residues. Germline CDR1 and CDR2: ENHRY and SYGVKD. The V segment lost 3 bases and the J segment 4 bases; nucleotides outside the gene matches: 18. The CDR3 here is CAISEPPPRGRGRRETQYF. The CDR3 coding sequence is TGTGCCATCAGTGAACCTCCACCCCGCGGGAGGGGGCGTAGAGAGACCCAGTACTTC.

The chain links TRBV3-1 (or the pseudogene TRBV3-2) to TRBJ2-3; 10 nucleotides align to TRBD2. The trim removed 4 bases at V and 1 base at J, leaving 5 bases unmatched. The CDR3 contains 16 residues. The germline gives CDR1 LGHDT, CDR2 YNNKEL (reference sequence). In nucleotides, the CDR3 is TGTGCCAGCAGCCGAATAGCGGGGGGCCGCACAGATACGCAGTATTTT. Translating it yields CASSRIAGGRTDTQYF.

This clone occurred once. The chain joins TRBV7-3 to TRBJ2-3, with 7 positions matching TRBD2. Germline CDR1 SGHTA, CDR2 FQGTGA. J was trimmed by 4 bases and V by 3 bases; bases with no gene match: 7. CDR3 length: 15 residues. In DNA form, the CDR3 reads TGTGCCAGCAGCTTCGGGGGAGGGCCTGCAGATACGCAGTATTTT. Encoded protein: CASSFGGGPADTQYF.

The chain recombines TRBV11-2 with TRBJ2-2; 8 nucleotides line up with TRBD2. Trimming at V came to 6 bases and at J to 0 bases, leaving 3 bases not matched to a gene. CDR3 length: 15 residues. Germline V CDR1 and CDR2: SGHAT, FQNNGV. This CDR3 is CASSPGGANTGELFF. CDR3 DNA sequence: TGTGCCAGCAGTCCGGGGGGGGCGAACACCGGGGAGCTGTTTTTT.

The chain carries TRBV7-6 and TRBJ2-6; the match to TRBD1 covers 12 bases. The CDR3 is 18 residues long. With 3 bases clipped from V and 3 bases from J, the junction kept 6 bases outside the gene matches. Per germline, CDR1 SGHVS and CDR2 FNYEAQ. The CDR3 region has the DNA TGTGCCAGCAGCTTGGGGACAGGGGGCGTGCTTGGGGCCAACGTCCTGACTTTC. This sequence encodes CASSLGTGGVLGANVLTF.

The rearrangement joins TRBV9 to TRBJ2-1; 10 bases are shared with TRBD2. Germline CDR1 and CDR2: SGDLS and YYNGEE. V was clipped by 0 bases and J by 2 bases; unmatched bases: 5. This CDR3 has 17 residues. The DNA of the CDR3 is TGTGCCAGCAGCGTAGTAGGAGGGACTAGCGCCTACAATGAGCAGTTCTTC. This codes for CASSVVGGTSAYNEQFF.

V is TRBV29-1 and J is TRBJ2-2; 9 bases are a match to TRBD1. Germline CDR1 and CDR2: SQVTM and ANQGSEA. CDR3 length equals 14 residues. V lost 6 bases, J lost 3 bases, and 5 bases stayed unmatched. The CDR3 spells CSVPGTGYTGELFF. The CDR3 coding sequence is TGCAGCGTCCCCGGGACAGGGTACACCGGGGAGCTGTTTTTT.

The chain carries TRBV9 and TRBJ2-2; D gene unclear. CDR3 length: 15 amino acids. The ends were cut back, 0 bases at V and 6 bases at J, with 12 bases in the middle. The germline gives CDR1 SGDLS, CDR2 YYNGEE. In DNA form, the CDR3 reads TGTGCCAGCAGCGTAGGAACCCTAGGTTCCGGGGAGCTGTTTTTT. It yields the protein CASSVGTLGSGELFF.